This T cell receptor beta chain was identified during a study of vaccination effects on CD4 cells after COVID-19. Study background: ViraFEST expansion of antigen-specific CD4+ T cells with viral peptide pools preceded sequencing. Sampling of two convalescent patients took place 16 days and one week prior to vaccination. They grew roughly 2 million PBMC in each well, adding approximately 10 IU/ml IL-2 and about 9.5 ug/ml peptides.

V lost 4 bases to trimming and J lost 4 bases; unmatched junction nucleotides: 8. This CDR3 spans 16 amino acids. CDR1 is SGHRS, CDR2 YFSETQ, per germline. Some clones are missing from TCRdb's copy, which holds only in-frame ones; the method was immunoSEQ multiplex PCR. Among under 50,000 clones, 60% to 85% were seen once, and the ten largest hold roughly 10%. The culture ran for about 11 days, and then CD4+ T cells were isolated. Whole-study results and caveats: Mainly new vaccine-induced clones made up the post-vaccine spike-reactive clones in convalescents.

In this sample, this clone turned up a few times. The antigen remains unidentified. The TCR sequence derives from a human donor who had a prior SARS-CoV-2 infection. This specimen consisted of CD4+ T cells from PBMCs cultured without peptide, obtained before COVID-19 vaccination. The chain recombines TRBV5-1 with TRBJ1-3, with 10 positions matching TRBD1. In nucleotides, the CDR3 is TGCGCCAGCAGCCCTGTCGGGACAGGGGTGGGAAACACCATATATTTT. It specifies CASSPVGTGVGNTIYF.